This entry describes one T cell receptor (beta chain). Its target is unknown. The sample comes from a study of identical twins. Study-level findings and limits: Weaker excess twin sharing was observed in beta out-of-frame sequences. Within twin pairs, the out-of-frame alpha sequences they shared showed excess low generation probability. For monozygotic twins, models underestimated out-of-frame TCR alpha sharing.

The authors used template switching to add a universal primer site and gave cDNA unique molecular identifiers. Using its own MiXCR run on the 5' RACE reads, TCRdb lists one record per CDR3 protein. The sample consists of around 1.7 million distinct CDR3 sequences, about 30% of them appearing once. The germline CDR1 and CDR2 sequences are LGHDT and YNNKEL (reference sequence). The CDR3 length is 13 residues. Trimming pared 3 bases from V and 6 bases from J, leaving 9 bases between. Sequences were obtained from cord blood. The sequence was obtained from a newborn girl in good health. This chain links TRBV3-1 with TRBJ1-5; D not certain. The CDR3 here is CASSQYEGQPQHF. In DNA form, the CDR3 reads TGTGCCAGCAGCCAGTACGAGGGTCAGCCCCAGCATTTT. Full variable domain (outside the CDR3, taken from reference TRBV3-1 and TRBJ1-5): DTAVSQTPKYLVTQMGNDKSIKCEQNLGHDTMYWYKQDSKKFLKIMFSYNNKELIINETVPNRFSPKSPDKAHLNLHINSLELGDSAVYFCASSQYEGQPQHFGDGTRLSIL.